This TCR beta chain derives from a study of blood T cell repertoires in COVID-19. Sequencing was performed with immunoSEQ multiplex PCR; in TCRdb, only in-frame clones are kept and a portion is missing. This table holds approximately 96,000 clones, about 95% found once. The V segment lost 4 bases and the J segment 5 bases; nucleotides outside the gene matches: 12. Germline-derived CDR1 and CDR2 are SGHVS and FNYEAQ. The CDR3 runs 16 residues. The genes are TRBV7-6 and TRBJ2-5; 8 nucleotides align to TRBD1. The receptor was derived from a human donor with active COVID-19. The donor label of this sample is uncertain. Sequencing was done on a sample of peripheral blood. The CDR3 DNA reads TGTGCCAGCAGCTCCCGAGACAGGGGCCTGAGGGAGACCCAGTACTTC. Translated: CASSSRDRGLRETQYF.